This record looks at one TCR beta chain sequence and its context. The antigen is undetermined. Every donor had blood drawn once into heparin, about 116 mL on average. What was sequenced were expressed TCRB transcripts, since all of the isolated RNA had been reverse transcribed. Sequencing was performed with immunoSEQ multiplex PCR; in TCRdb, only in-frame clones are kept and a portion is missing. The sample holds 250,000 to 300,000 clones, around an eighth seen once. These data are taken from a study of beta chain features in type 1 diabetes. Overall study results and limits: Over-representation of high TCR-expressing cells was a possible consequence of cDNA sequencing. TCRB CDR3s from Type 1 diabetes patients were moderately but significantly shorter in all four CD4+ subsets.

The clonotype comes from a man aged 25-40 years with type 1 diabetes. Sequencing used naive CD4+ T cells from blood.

The DNA for the CDR3 is TGTGCCAGCAGCGTCGACAGTGGAAACACCATATATTTT. It is translated as CASSVDSGNTIYF. The gene calls are TRBV7-2 and TRBJ1-3, with D perhaps TRBD1 (5 bases). The germline V gene encodes CDR1 SGHTA and CDR2 FQGNSA. V was cut by 5 bases and J by 3 bases, with 8 bases left in between. The CDR3 contains 13 residues.